The present entry profiles one T cell receptor beta chain with its context. Its antigen is still unknown. Using the 5' RACE reads, TCRdb records one entry per CDR3 protein without DNA. In all, the sample yields 330,000 or so distinct CDR3 sequences. This sample was included in a study of monozygotic twins with inflammatory bowel disease. Study-wide results and limits: Differences in immunosuppressive treatment may have been a source of added variability in patient repertoires.

The CDR3 totals 14 residues. Germline V gene data show CDR1 as MNHNY and CDR2 as SVGAGI (reference sequence). Researchers isolated total RNA from whole blood without sorting T cells. Sequenced material: blood. The chain has TRBV6-6 and TRBJ1-2; TCRdb selects TRBD1, and the lack of DNA leaves this call unchecked. The receptor was isolated from a human donor with ulcerative colitis or Crohn's disease, or a healthy co-twin of an affected twin (not recorded which). CDR3: CASSPGTVRYGYTF.